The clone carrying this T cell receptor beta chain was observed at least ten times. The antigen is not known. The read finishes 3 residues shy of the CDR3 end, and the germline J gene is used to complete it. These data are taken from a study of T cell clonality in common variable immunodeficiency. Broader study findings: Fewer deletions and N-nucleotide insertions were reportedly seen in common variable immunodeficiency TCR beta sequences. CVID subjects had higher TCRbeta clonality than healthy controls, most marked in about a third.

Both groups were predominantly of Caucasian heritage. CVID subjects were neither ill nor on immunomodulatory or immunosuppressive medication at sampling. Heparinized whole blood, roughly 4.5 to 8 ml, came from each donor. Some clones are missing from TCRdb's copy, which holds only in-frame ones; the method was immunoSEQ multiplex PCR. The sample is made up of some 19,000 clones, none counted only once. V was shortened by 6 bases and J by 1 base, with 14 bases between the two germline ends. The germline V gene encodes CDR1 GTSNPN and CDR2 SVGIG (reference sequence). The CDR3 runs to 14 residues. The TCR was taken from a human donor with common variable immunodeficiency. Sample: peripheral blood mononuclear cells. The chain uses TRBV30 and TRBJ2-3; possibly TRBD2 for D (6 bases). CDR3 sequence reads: CACSRGGGTDTQYF. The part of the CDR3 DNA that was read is TGTGCCTGCTCGAGGGGAGGCGGCACAGATACG.